These 6 T cell receptor beta chains were all obtained from the same sample, sequenced in a study of identical twins. One entry per CDR3 protein results from TCRdb running MiXCR on the 5' RACE reads. In the table there are 400,000 to 600,000 distinct CDR3 sequences, 20% to 25% of which are singletons. The same sample was also used in a study of yellow fever vaccine responses in identical twins.

Material for sequencing was CD4+ T cells sorted from blood. Receptors originate from a woman between 18 and 30 years old in good health.

This clonotype was detected only a few times. This sequence joins TRBV14 and TRBJ2-1; no firm D call. Germline V gene sequence: CDR1 SGHDN, CDR2 FVKESK. The CDR3 spans 13 residues. V was clipped by 3 bases and J by 6 bases, with 9 bases between them. The DNA for the CDR3 is TGTGCCAGCAGCCAGCGGATTTCCAATGAGCAGTTCTTC. This gives the protein CASSQRISNEQFF.

J is TRBJ2-3 and V is TRBV7-9; D might be TRBD2 (6 bases). The V and J ends lost 6 bases and 4 bases respectively, with 17 bases between them. CDR3 size: 15 residues. Germline V gene sequence: CDR1 SEHNR, CDR2 FQNEAQ (reference sequence). The CDR3 DNA reads as TGTGCCAGCAGGGAGGGACCTAGCATGGCAGATACGCAGTATTTT. Amino acids: CASREGPSMADTQYF.

The V call is TRBV24-1, the J call TRBJ2-1; 9 bases align to TRBD1. CDR1 is KGHDR and CDR2 is SFDVKD in the germline V gene. After removal of 1 base from V and 9 bases from J, the junction contained 9 bases not matched to a gene. CDR3 length: 16 residues. CDR3 loop: CATSDLGTGNGAEQFF. CDR3 sequence (DNA): TGTGCCACCAGTGATTTAGGGACAGGGAACGGGGCTGAGCAGTTCTTC.

This clonotype was detected a few times. The chain's CDR3 is CASSYRTGIQETQYF. DNA of the CDR3: TGTGCCAGCAGTTACCGTACCGGGATTCAAGAGACCCAGTACTTC. The J gene is TRBJ2-5, the V gene TRBV6-5; D perhaps matches TRBD2 (5 bases). V lost 2 bases to trimming and J lost 2 bases, with 12 bases between them. The V gene's germline CDR1 is MNHEY and CDR2 SVGAGI. The CDR3 runs to 15 residues.

This chain connects TRBV10-3 to TRBJ2-7, with D perhaps TRBD2 (6 bases). The V gene lost 2 bases and the J gene lost 2 bases, with 10 bases spanning the gap. The CDR3 contains 14 residues. Germline V lookup: CDR1 ENHRY, CDR2 SYGVKD. CDR3 region: CAISETSMTYEQYF. CDR3 bases: TGTGCCATCAGTGAGACTAGCATGACCTACGAGCAGTACTTC.

The J gene is TRBJ1-2, the V gene TRBV4-1; 8 bases agree with TRBD1. Germline V gives CDR1 MGHRA, CDR2 YSYEKL. After removal of 1 base from V and 1 base from J, the junction contained 8 bases not matched to a gene. CDR3 length: 17 residues. The CDR3 reads CASSQGDRGQYNYGYTF. The CDR3 DNA reads as TGCGCCAGCAGCCAAGGCGACAGGGGACAATATAACTATGGCTACACCTTC.